Included here is one TCR beta chain sequence, with context. The sample originates from a study of blood T cell repertoires in COVID-19. The overall study: The origin of the acute and convalescent COVID-19 samples was the United States, Italy and Spain. From T cells, B-cell-depleted T cells, or PBMCs came the material, which was cDNA or gDNA.

Only in-frame clones appear in the TCRdb table, and some are missing; sequencing was by immunoSEQ multiplex PCR. The sample shows 380,000 or so clones, 88% of them seen only once. This CDR3 spans 17 amino acids. With V trimmed by 2 bases and J by 1 base, 8 bases remained unmatched. CDR1 is GTSNPN, CDR2 SVGIG, per germline (reference sequence). The J gene is TRBJ2-6, the V gene TRBV30, with 7 nucleotides matching TRBD1. This receptor was obtained from a woman in her forties with acute COVID-19. Sequencing was done on a sample of PBMCs or T cells enriched from blood (not recorded which). In DNA form, the CDR3 reads TGTGCCTGGAGTCCAGGGGGTCGAAAGTCTGGGGCCAACGTCCTGACTTTC. The encoded protein is CAWSPGGRKSGANVLTF.